The 21 T cell receptor beta chains in this list originate from one sample, sequenced in a study of T cells in Graves' hyperthyroidism and ophthalmopathy (dated by TCRdb to between 2018 and 2021). Library prep was done by multiplex PCR. The sequencer was an Illumina HiSeq 2000. TCR beta CDR3 regions were amplified from RNA transcripts. For the first round of RT-PCR on the TCR CDR3, the HTBI primer set was used together with the Qiagen OneStep RT-PCR kit. TCRdb handled the public reads itself, with Q25 trimming in fastp and clone calling in MiXCR, and kept productive beta chains. Rows merge per CDR3 protein into single entries with the most common DNA and genes. This sample holds about 760,000 distinct CDR3 sequences; 30% to 40% were observed only once. Approximately 31% of the sample goes to the ten largest clones. The specimen sequenced was blood. The receptors stem from a woman aged 40-49 years with Graves' hyperthyroidism.

V and J are TRBV6-5 and TRBJ2-7; 8 bases are a match to TRBD1. This CDR3 region has 13 residues. Germline V gene data show CDR1 as MNHEY and CDR2 as SVGAGI. The V segment lost 7 bases and the J segment 3 bases; nucleotides outside the gene matches: 5. CDR3 DNA sequence: TGTGCCAGCACTTTTACAGGGGGCTACGAGCAGTACTTC. It translates to CASTFTGGYEQYF.

This clonotype was detected only a few times. The rearrangement joins TRBV20-1 to TRBJ2-7; possible D gene TRBD1, 6 bases. The CDR3 contains 16 residues. Trimming pared 3 bases from V and 3 bases from J, leaving 21 bases between. The germline CDR1 and CDR2 sequences are DFQATT and SNEGSKA (reference sequence). CDR3 sequence: CSASLGTGTRIYEQYF. The CDR3 bases are TGCAGTGCTAGTTTAGGTACCGGGACACGGATCTACGAGCAGTACTTC.

This clonotype was detected only a few times. V and J are TRBV7-2 and TRBJ1-2; a possible D gene is TRBD1 (5 bases). Germline V gene data show CDR1 as SGHTA and CDR2 as FQGNSA. Trimming removed 7 bases at V and 11 bases at J, with 23 bases between. CDR3 length: 14 amino acids. CDR3 region: CASNYLTADTPYTF. DNA for the CDR3: TGTGCCAGCAACTACCTAACCGCGGACACTCCTTACACCTTC.

The rearrangement joins TRBV30 to TRBJ1-1; D may be TRBD1 (5 bases). The CDR3 totals 11 residues. Germline-derived CDR1 and CDR2 are GTSNPN and SVGIG (reference sequence). The ends were cut back, 4 bases at V and 6 bases at J, with 9 bases in the middle. CDR3 in amino acids: CAWTRGAEAFF. CDR3 DNA sequence: TGTGCCTGGACGCGGGGGGCTGAAGCTTTCTTT.

Regarding this clonotype: A single base separates this from a much larger clone, so it may be a read error. The V call is TRBV7-2, the J call TRBJ2-2; D call uncertain. This CDR3 comprises 16 residues. Germline V gene sequence: CDR1 SGHTA, CDR2 FQGNSA. DNA of the CDR3: TGTGCCAGCAGCCCCCTTGGCCCCGCGAACACCAGGGAGCTGTTTTTT. The encoded protein is CASSPLGPANTRELFF. Combining the CDR3 with reference TRBV7-2 and TRBJ2-2 gives the whole variable domain GAGVSQSPSNKVTEKGKDVELRCDPISGHTALYWYRQSLGQGLEFLIYFQGNSAPDKSGLPSDRFSAERTGGSVSTLTIQRTQQEDSAVYLCASSPLGPANTRELFFGEGSRLTVL.

For this clonotype: This sequence may be a read error, since a much larger clone differs from it by one base. The chain is built from TRBV10-3 and TRBJ2-7; no clear D. Germline CDR1 ENHRY, CDR2 SYGVKD. CDR3 size: 11 residues. V was shortened by 5 bases and J by 6 bases, with 8 bases between the two germline ends. In DNA form, the CDR3 reads TGTGCCATCAGTAGAACCGTCGAGCAGTACTTC. Translated: CAISRTVEQYF.

At least ten counts were recorded for this clonotype. The V and J genes are TRBV6-6 and TRBJ2-5, with D unresolved. V lost 7 bases and J lost 5, with 14 bases in between. This CDR3 contains 13 residues. CDR1 MNHNY and CDR2 SVGAGI come from the germline V gene (reference sequence). As DNA, the CDR3 is TGTGCCAGCAACCGTGACCCGGCGGAGACCCAGTACTTC. It yields the protein CASNRDPAETQYF.

This clonotype was observed a handful of times. This rearrangement joins TRBV20-1 to TRBJ2-2; no firm D call. Between the trimmed V and J ends, which lost 8 bases and 2 bases, there was a span of 9 bases. The CDR3 contains 12 residues. Germline loops: CDR1 DFQATT, CDR2 SNEGSKA (reference sequence). CDR3 amino acids: CSPGKNTGELFF. As DNA, the CDR3 is TGCAGTCCTGGGAAAAACACCGGGGAGCTGTTTTTT.

The rearrangement joins TRBV18 to TRBJ1-5, with D possibly TRBD1 on 5 matching bases. V gave up 3 bases and J gave up 4 bases, with 13 bases separating them. Germline V gives CDR1 KGHSH, CDR2 LQKENI. The CDR3 loop spans 15 amino acids. The CDR3 reads CASSPQEGHNQPQHF. The CDR3, as DNA: TGTGCCAGCTCACCTCAGGAGGGGCATAATCAGCCCCAGCATTTT. Drawing the rest from reference TRBV18 and TRBJ1-5, the complete variable domain is NAGVMQNPRHLVRRRGQEARLRCSPMKGHSHVYWYRQLPEEGLKFMVYLQKENIIDESGMPKERFSAEFPKEGPSILRIQQVVRGDSAAYFCASSPQEGHNQPQHFGDGTRLSIL.

The gene calls are TRBV28 and TRBJ2-2; D not certain. V lost 7 bases, J lost 5 bases, and 5 bases lay in between. CDR3 size: 11 residues. The germline gives CDR1 MDHEN, CDR2 SYDVKM. CDR3 sequence reads: CASMGTGELFF. The DNA of the CDR3 is TGTGCCAGCATGGGGACCGGGGAGCTGTTTTTT.

There are a few counts of this clonotype. The chain carries TRBV7-2 and TRBJ1-4, with D perhaps TRBD1 (5 bases). Trimming shortened V by 5 bases and J by 2 bases, and 9 bases separated the two germline ends. In germline, CDR1 is SGHTA, CDR2 FQGNSA. The CDR3 sequence is 14 residues long. The CDR3 here is CASSPGFTNEKLFF. CDR3 bases: TGTGCCAGCAGCCCAGGGTTCACTAATGAAAAACTGTTTTTT.

This clonotype has just a few counts. The V and J genes are TRBV4-3 and TRBJ1-6; TRBD1 is a possible D gene (5 bases). Germline V lookup: CDR1 LGHNA, CDR2 YSLEER. V was pared by 4 bases and J by 2 bases, with 15 bases between. The CDR3 has 17 residues. The CDR3, as DNA: TGCGCCAGCAGCCTCGTTTGGGGGAATGCCTATAATTCACCCCTCCACTTT. As protein: CASSLVWGNAYNSPLHF.

This clonotype was seen just once. This chain joins TRBV7-6 and TRBJ2-2, with a tentative D call TRBD1 (7 bases). This CDR3 is 20 amino acids long. V gave up 1 base and J gave up 3 bases, with 24 bases separating them. Germline V gives CDR1 SGHVS, CDR2 FNYEAQ. CDR3 sequence reads: CASSLGSRDSGGQDTGELFF. The CDR3 nucleotides read TGTGCCAGCAGCTTAGGATCTCGGGACAGTGGGGGGCAGGACACCGGGGAGCTGTTTTTT.

This chain links TRBV7-2 with TRBJ1-6; D remains ambiguous. Trimming removed 1 base at V and 9 bases at J, with 13 bases between. Germline CDR1 SGHTA, CDR2 FQGNSA. The CDR3 consists of 15 residues. Here the CDR3 DNA reads TGTGCCAGCAGCTTAGGGGCGATAGGTGGTTCACCCCTCCACTTT. Protein product: CASSLGAIGGSPLHF. Based on the CDR3 plus reference TRBV7-2 and TRBJ1-6, the full variable domain is GAGVSQSPSNKVTEKGKDVELRCDPISGHTALYWYRQSLGQGLEFLIYFQGNSAPDKSGLPSDRFSAERTGGSVSTLTIQRTQQEDSAVYLCASSLGAIGGSPLHFGNGTRLTVT.

The count of this clonotype is one. The chain combines TRBV7-2 with TRBJ2-5, with 7 bases matching TRBD1. Germline CDR1 reads SGHTA; CDR2 reads FQGNSA. The CDR3 runs to 15 residues. Trimming at V came to 6 bases and at J to 2 bases, leaving 9 bases not matched to a gene. CDR3 nucleotide sequence: TGTGCCAGCAGTCCCGAGAGGGGACAGCAAGAGACCCAGTACTTC. Amino acids: CASSPERGQQETQYF.

As for this clonotype: Given a much more abundant clone one base away, this may be a read error. The V and J genes are TRBV7-2 and TRBJ2-7; 8 bases agree with TRBD2. This CDR3 region has 14 residues. Germline CDR1 and CDR2: SGHTA and FQGNSA. CDR3 amino acids: CASSESSGYYAQYF. DNA of the CDR3: TGTGCCAGCAGCGAATCTAGCGGGTACTACGCGCAGTACTTC.

This clonotype has at least ten counts. The chain recombines TRBV29-1 with TRBJ2-2, with D possibly being TRBD1 (5 bases). This CDR3 comprises 12 residues. The germline CDR1 and CDR2 sequences are SQVTM and ANQGSEA. V dropped 7 bases and J dropped 5 bases, with 11 bases sitting between them. DNA for the CDR3: TGCAGCGCCCGACAGTTTACCGGGGAGCTGTTTTTT. This gives the protein CSARQFTGELFF.

The V call is TRBV20-1, the J call TRBJ2-3, with 8 bases matching TRBD2. After removal of 4 bases from V and 0 bases from J, the junction contained 3 bases not matched to a gene. CDR1 DFQATT and CDR2 SNEGSKA come from the germline V gene (reference sequence). This CDR3 is built from 14 residues. CDR3: CSANTGGSTDTQYF. CDR3 nucleotide sequence: TGCAGTGCTAATACGGGGGGGAGCACAGATACGCAGTATTTT.

At least ten counts were recorded for this clonotype. The chain joins TRBV7-9 to TRBJ2-5; D is possibly TRBD1 (5 bases). Germline V gene data show CDR1 as SEHNR and CDR2 as FQNEAQ (reference sequence). The V end was cut by 3 bases, the J end by 0 bases, with 14 bases between. The CDR3 extends over 16 amino acids. Here the CDR3 reads CASSFRTQKYQETQYF. CDR3 nucleotides: TGTGCCAGCAGCTTCCGGACACAAAAATACCAAGAGACCCAGTACTTC.

The chain carries TRBV5-4 and TRBJ1-1; D possibly corresponds to TRBD1 (5 bases). This CDR3 spans 15 amino acids. Germline V gene lookup returns CDR1 SGHNT and CDR2 YYREEE (reference sequence). The ends were cut back, 4 bases at V and 4 bases at J, with 17 bases in the middle. The CDR3 nucleotides are TGTGCCAGCAGCCCGGACATAACTGGGGGCACTGAAGCTTTCTTT. This gives the protein CASSPDITGGTEAFF.

This clonotype was detected only a few times. This chain joins TRBV25-1 and TRBJ2-7; D not resolved. This CDR3 spans 16 amino acids. Trimming took off 2 bases at V and 0 bases at J, with 14 bases between the two ends. Germline CDR1 and CDR2: MGHDK and SYGVNS. Here the CDR3 DNA reads TGTGCCAGCAGTGAAAAAGGTGGTCCCCACTCCTACGAGCAGTACTTC. It specifies CASSEKGGPHSYEQYF.